This T cell receptor (beta chain) was observed in a study of T cell changes during pregnancy in multiple sclerosis. The CDR3 has 13 residues. Trimming took 7 bases from V and 7 from J, leaving 16 bases between them. Germline V CDR1 and CDR2: SNHLY, FYNNEI. Clones were sequenced by immunoSEQ multiplex PCR, and TCRdb holds only the in-frame ones, with some missing. The sample yields around 95,000 clones, 90% to 95% seen once. This chain joins TRBV2 and TRBJ1-2; D possibly corresponds to TRBD1 (6 bases). Sequenced material: peripheral blood, taken after pregnancy. This clonotype was sampled from a female donor in good health, enrolled as a control in a pregnancy study. The CDR3 spells CASTASTGPGYTF. CDR3 bases: TGTGCCAGCACCGCCTCCACAGGGCCTGGCTACACCTTC.